Shown below are 30 T cell receptor beta chains from a single sample sequenced in a study of blood T cells in healthy people across ages. Then a second PCR, running about 6 to 12 cycles, was carried out with a sample-barcoded 5' primer and a J-beta primer mix. TCRdb re-derived calls from the 5' RACE reads in MiXCR, one entry per CDR3 protein. Among about 1,500,000 distinct CDR3 sequences, under 30% were seen once, and the ten largest hold 7.7%. Sequenced material: blood. Receptors were obtained from a woman aged 30 to 39 in good health.

The rearrangement uses TRBV24-1 and TRBJ2-5; D is ambiguous. Between the trimmed V and J ends, which lost 1 base and 1 base, there was a span of 9 bases. Germline V gene lookup returns CDR1 KGHDR and CDR2 SFDVKD. This CDR3 is 15 amino acids long. The CDR3: CATSDLKVGQETQYF. The CDR3 nucleotides read TGTGCCACCAGTGATTTAAAGGTGGGCCAAGAGACCCAGTACTTC.

A few counts support this clonotype. The genes are TRBV6-7 and TRBJ2-7; 9 nucleotides match TRBD1. TRBV6-7 is treated as an ORF (open reading frame) with a function not yet certain. The V and J ends lost 10 bases and 7 bases, in that order; junction bases with no gene match: 8. The CDR3 loop spans 12 amino acids. The CDR3 is CATWTGDREQYF. The CDR3 DNA is TGTGCCACGTGGACAGGGGATAGGGAGCAGTACTTC.

As to this clonotype: A read error may account for a junction end that differs from germline. This chain uses TRBV7-6 with TRBJ1-5, with 9 bases fitting TRBD1. The CDR3 has 15 amino acids. Germline CDR1 reads SGHVS; CDR2 reads FNYEAQ. The CDR3 loop is CASSYGTGSDQLQHF. CDR3 bases: TGTGCCAGCAGCTACGGGACAGGGTCCGATCAGCTCCAGCATTTT.

This clonotype was counted many times. The chain couples TRBV6-2 or TRBV6-3 to TRBJ2-7; D ambiguous. The CDR3 length is 13 residues. Germline CDR1 and CDR2: MNHEY and SVGEGT. V lost 2 bases, J lost 6 bases, and 11 bases lay in between. The CDR3 is CASSYVTSREQYF. The CDR3 coding sequence is TGTGCCAGCAGTTACGTCACCAGCCGCGAGCAGTACTTC.

V usage is TRBV7-9 and J usage is TRBJ2-5; 8 nucleotides match TRBD2. Per germline, CDR1 SEHNR and CDR2 FQNEAQ (reference sequence). The CDR3 covers 16 residues. The trim removed 5 bases at V and 9 bases at J, leaving 17 bases unmatched. The CDR3 reads CASSPTGTSLSRAQYF. The CDR3 nucleotides are TGTGCCAGCAGCCCTACCGGGACTAGTTTGAGCAGGGCCCAGTACTTC.

The chain couples TRBV6-2 or TRBV6-3 to TRBJ2-1; D not resolved. Germline V lookup: CDR1 MNHEY, CDR2 SVGEGT. V shed 4 bases and J shed 10 bases, with 8 bases lying between them. The CDR3 has 11 amino acids. CDR3 bases: TGTGCCAGCAGTTTGCCGACGGAGCAGTTCTTC. Residues: CASSLPTEQFF.

This clonotype was seen a handful of times. The chain employs TRBV5-1 and TRBJ2-5; TRBD2 might be the D (5 bases). V dropped 3 bases and J dropped 5 bases, with 17 bases sitting between them. The CDR3 is 15 amino acids. The germline V gene has CDR1 SGHRS and CDR2 YFSETQ. CDR3: CASSWMTRGEETQYF. CDR3 sequence (DNA): TGCGCCAGCAGCTGGATGACCCGGGGAGAGGAGACCCAGTACTTC.

This clonotype came up many times. The chain joins TRBV5-5 to TRBJ2-5; 11 bases map to TRBD2. The CDR3 has 14 amino acids. Germline V CDR1 and CDR2: SGHKS, YYEKEE (reference sequence). V dropped 2 bases and J dropped 5; count of bases not matched to a gene: 2. CDR3: CASSLTSGSETQYF. In DNA, the CDR3 is TGTGCCAGCAGCTTAACTAGCGGGAGTGAGACCCAGTACTTC.

CDR3 in DNA: TGTGCCAGCAGCGGGGGAATAATTCAGTACTTC. The encoded protein is CASSGGIIQYF. This chain links TRBV6-5 with TRBJ2-4, with D perhaps TRBD2 (6 bases). The CDR3 spans 11 residues. V lost 6 bases to trimming and J lost 10 bases, with 10 bases between them. In germline, CDR1 is MNHEY, CDR2 SVGAGI.

The chain has TRBV5-1 and TRBJ2-7, with D perhaps being TRBD1 or TRBD2 (5 bases each). The CDR3 is made up of 16 amino acids. V lost 4 bases to trimming and J lost 3 bases, with 20 bases between them. Germline loops: CDR1 SGHRS, CDR2 YFSETQ. The CDR3 DNA reads TGCGCCAGCAGCAGGGAATCGGGACGGGGCTACTACGAGCAGTACTTC. Residues: CASSRESGRGYYEQYF.

With regard to this clonotype: Just one base apart from a much larger clone, this may be a read error. This chain's CDR3 is CASSTSGSSGIQYF. CDR3 coding DNA: TGTGCCAGCAGCACTTCGGGATCGTCGGGCATTCAGTACTTC. V gene TRBV9 combines with J gene TRBJ2-4; weak D call: TRBD2 (5 bases). The CDR3 totals 14 residues. Trimming stripped 4 bases from V and 9 bases from J, with 17 bases between. The germline gives CDR1 SGDLS, CDR2 YYNGEE.

In this sample, this clonotype turned up a few times. The CDR3 coding sequence is TGTGCCACCAGTGACCAGGGACAGGCTGGCGAGCAGTACTTC. Translation: CATSDQGQAGEQYF. The V and J genes are TRBV24-1 and TRBJ2-5; 8 nucleotides align to TRBD1. The J call is in doubt because the DNA end fits TRBJ2-7 better. From germline, CDR1 is KGHDR and CDR2 SFDVKD. This CDR3 has 14 residues.

As to this clonotype: A read error may be the cause here, since a much bigger clone is one base away. The V gene is TRBV12-3 or TRBV12-4, the J gene TRBJ2-7; the D gene is possibly TRBD1 (6 bases). The CDR3 sequence is 15 residues long. Trimming cost V 1 base and J 9 bases, with 19 bases left between them. The CDR3 reads CASSLGGQPPTGQYF. The CDR3, as DNA: TGTGCCAGCAGTTTAGGGGGGCAGCCTCCTACCGGGCAGTACTTC.

This clonotype has a handful of counts. The chain employs TRBV7-7 and TRBJ2-5; 9 bases are a match to TRBD2. CDR1 is SSHAT and CDR2 is FNYEAQ in the germline V gene (reference sequence). The V gene end was trimmed by 8 bases and the J gene end by 3 bases; junction bases not matched to a gene: 16. CDR3 length: 17 amino acids. The CDR3 coding sequence is TGTGCCAGCTCCCCCGCGAATCAGCGGGGGGCTGAAGAGACCCAGTACTTC. It codes for CASSPANQRGAEETQYF. Variable domain in full (rest from reference TRBV7-7 and TRBJ2-5): GAGVSQSPRYKVTKRGQDVTLRCDPISSHATLYWYQQALGQGPEFLTYFNYEAQPDKSGLPSDRFSAERPEGSISTLTIQRTEQRDSAMYRCASSPANQRGAEETQYFGPGTRLLVL.

This clonotype was counted a few times. The J gene is TRBJ2-1, the V gene TRBV30; 7 nucleotides align to TRBD2. The J segment lost 4 bases and the V segment lost 3 bases, leaving 3 bases of the junction unmatched. Germline V lookup: CDR1 GTSNPN, CDR2 SVGIG (reference sequence). This CDR3 comprises 13 residues. The CDR3 loop is CAWSQLAYNEQFF. CDR3 nucleotides: TGTGCCTGGAGCCAACTAGCGTACAATGAGCAGTTCTTC.

Ten or more counts support this clonotype. The chain is built from TRBV29-1 and TRBJ2-7; 8 bases fit TRBD1. The junction had 7 bases not matched to a gene; V was cut back by 6 bases and J by 3 bases. From germline, CDR1 is SQVTM and CDR2 ANQGSEA. This CDR3 has 13 amino acids. The CDR3 spells CSVLGTGNYEQYF. DNA for the CDR3: TGCAGCGTCCTGGGGACAGGTAACTACGAGCAGTACTTC.

On this clonotype itself: With a much larger clone just one base away, this may be a read error. This sequence joins TRBV5-1 and TRBJ2-5; D is unclear. This CDR3 is built from 15 residues. Germline CDR1 and CDR2: SGHRS and YFSETQ. CDR3 bases: TGCGCCAGCAGCTTGAGTTTGGGTGGTGGAGAGGCCCAGTACTTC. Translation gives CASSLSLGGGEAQYF.

CDR3: CSARVTQDRLEAFF. The DNA of the CDR3 is TGCAGTGCTAGAGTAACCCAGGACAGACTTGAAGCTTTCTTT. The chain links TRBV20-1 to TRBJ1-1, with a possible D match to TRBD1 (6 bases). V was clipped by 1 base and J by 7 bases, with 16 bases between them. Germline CDR1 DFQATT, CDR2 SNEGSKA (reference sequence). The CDR3 runs to 14 residues.

As regards this clonotype: A read error may account for a junction end that differs from germline. V gene TRBV3-1 combines with J gene TRBJ1-2; TRBD1 matches 9 bases. This CDR3 is 18 amino acids long. Germline loops: CDR1 LGHDT, CDR2 YNNKEL (reference sequence). CDR3 amino acids: CASSPGGRTGAWDYGYTF. The CDR3 DNA sequence: TGTGCCAGCAGCCCCGGGGGCAGGACAGGGGCCTGGGACTATGGTTACACCTTC. The variable domain in full, completed from reference TRBV3-1 and TRBJ1-2, reads DTAVSQTPKYLVTQMGNDKSIKCEQNLGHDTMYWYKQDSKKFLKIMFSYNNKELIINETVPNRFSPKSPDKAHLNLHINSLELGDSAVYFCASSPGGRTGAWDYGYTFGSGTRLTVV.

This clonotype was detected ten times or more. This chain joins TRBV6-6 and TRBJ2-7, with D perhaps TRBD1 or TRBD2 (5 bases each). The germline V gene has CDR1 MNHNY and CDR2 SVGAGI (reference sequence). The CDR3 extends over 14 amino acids. Trimming removed 0 bases at V and 12 bases at J, with 18 bases between. The chain's CDR3 is CASSYSDGEPRGYF. DNA for the CDR3: TGTGCCAGCAGTTACTCTGATGGGGAGCCGAGGGGGTACTTC.

Notes on this clonotype: A much larger clone differs from this one at a single base, so this may be a read error. The chain joins TRBV29-1 to TRBJ2-5, with 7 bases matching TRBD2. The end of the DNA fits TRBJ2-7 better, so the J call may be wrong. The CDR3 totals 13 residues. Germline CDR1 is SQVTM and CDR2 is ANQGSEA. DNA of the CDR3: TGCAGCGTTGAATTCGGGGCGGGGGACGAGCAGTACTTC. Protein: CSVEFGAGDEQYF.

This clonotype was detected a few times. The chain recombines TRBV6-4 with TRBJ2-3, with 13 bases matching TRBD2. The CDR3 totals 15 residues. V dropped 6 bases and J dropped 7; count of bases not matched to a gene: 7. CDR1 MRHNA and CDR2 SNTAGT come from the germline V gene. This CDR3 reads CASSAETSGGNTQYF. The CDR3 DNA reads as TGTGCCAGCAGCGCTGAGACTAGCGGGGGGAATACGCAGTATTTT.

This clonotype has just a few counts. The J gene is TRBJ1-2, the V gene TRBV2; D unclear. Trimming shortened V by 3 bases and J by 8 bases, and 16 bases separated the two germline ends. In germline, CDR1 is SNHLY, CDR2 FYNNEI. The length of the CDR3 is 14 residues. In DNA, the CDR3 is TGTGCCAGCAGTGAGTTGGCAGTCCCGGGAGGCTACACCTTC. Amino acid sequence: CASSELAVPGGYTF.

A few counts support this clonotype. This chain joins TRBV4-3 and TRBJ2-1; 8 bases are shared with TRBD2. This CDR3 contains 18 residues. The ends lost 1 base at V and 2 bases at J; junction bases unmatched: 10. Per the germline V gene, CDR1 is LGHNA and CDR2 is YSLEER. In DNA, the CDR3 is TGCGCCAGCAGCCAAGGCTCACCGGGACTAGAAACCTACAATGAGCAGTTCTTC. Protein: CASSQGSPGLETYNEQFF.

Notes on this clonotype: An end of the junction does not agree with germline; a read error may underlie this. The chain uses TRBV29-1 and TRBJ2-6; 8 positions agree with TRBD1. Germline V gene lookup returns CDR1 SQVTM and CDR2 ANQGSEA. This CDR3 has 16 residues. In nucleotides, the CDR3 is TGCAGCGCTTCGGGACAGGCGGGATCTGGGGCCAGCGTCCGGACTTTC. It encodes CSASGQAGSGASVRTF. Drawing the rest from reference TRBV29-1 and TRBJ2-6, the complete variable domain is SAVISQKPSRDICQRGTSLTIQCQVDSQVTMMFWYRQQPGQSLTLIATANQGSEATYESGFVIDKFPISRPNLTFSTLTVSNMSPEDSSIYLCSASGQAGSGASVRTFGAGSRLTVL.

V gene TRBV7-9 combines with J gene TRBJ2-7; perhaps TRBD2 as D (5 bases). Trimming shortened V by 5 bases and J by 0 bases, and 17 bases separated the two germline ends. Germline V gene lookup returns CDR1 SEHNR and CDR2 FQNEAQ (reference sequence). The CDR3 spans 16 residues. CDR3 nucleotides: TGTGCCAGCAGCCAAGCGGAAAGGGTGAGCTCCTACGAGCAGTACTTC. Its protein is CASSQAERVSSYEQYF.

This chain connects TRBV4-1 to TRBJ2-6; D call uncertain. V shed 4 bases and J shed 3 bases, with 16 bases lying between them. The CDR3 spans 17 residues. Germline lookup yields CDR1 MGHRA and CDR2 YSYEKL. The CDR3 DNA follows: TGCGCCAGCAGCCGGGGTTCGTCCCGGTTTGGGGCCAACGTCCTGACTTTC. Translated, it gives CASSRGSSRFGANVLTF.

The table lists this clonotype with a few counts. An end of the junction differs from the germline gene, which may be a read error. V and J are TRBV7-9 and TRBJ1-1, with D possibly TRBD1 on 5 matching bases. Germline V lookup: CDR1 SEHNR, CDR2 FQNEAQ (reference sequence). The CDR3 has 13 amino acids. The CDR3 nucleotides read TGTTCCAGCGTTCAGGGTGGGGACACTGAAGCTTTCTTT. Protein product: CSSVQGGDTEAFF.

The V gene is TRBV20-1, the J gene TRBJ2-3; 8 positions match TRBD2. Germline CDR1 and CDR2: DFQATT and SNEGSKA (reference sequence). Trimming at V came to 6 bases and at J to 0 bases, leaving 14 bases not matched to a gene. The CDR3 spans 17 residues. CDR3 sequence (DNA): TGCAGTGCCTGGGGACTAGAGCACTCCTCTAGCACAGATACGCAGTATTTT. Protein sequence: CSAWGLEHSSSTDTQYF.

This clonotype was seen only a few times. The chain links TRBV20-1 to TRBJ2-1, with TRBD2 matching 8 bases. Germline CDR1 reads DFQATT; CDR2 reads SNEGSKA (reference sequence). V shed 5 bases and J 12 bases; nucleotides not matched to a gene: 9. The CDR3 is made up of 12 amino acids. CDR3 coding DNA: TGCAGTGCTCTGAGGACTAGCACGGGGCAGTTCTTC. Protein: CSALRTSTGQFF.